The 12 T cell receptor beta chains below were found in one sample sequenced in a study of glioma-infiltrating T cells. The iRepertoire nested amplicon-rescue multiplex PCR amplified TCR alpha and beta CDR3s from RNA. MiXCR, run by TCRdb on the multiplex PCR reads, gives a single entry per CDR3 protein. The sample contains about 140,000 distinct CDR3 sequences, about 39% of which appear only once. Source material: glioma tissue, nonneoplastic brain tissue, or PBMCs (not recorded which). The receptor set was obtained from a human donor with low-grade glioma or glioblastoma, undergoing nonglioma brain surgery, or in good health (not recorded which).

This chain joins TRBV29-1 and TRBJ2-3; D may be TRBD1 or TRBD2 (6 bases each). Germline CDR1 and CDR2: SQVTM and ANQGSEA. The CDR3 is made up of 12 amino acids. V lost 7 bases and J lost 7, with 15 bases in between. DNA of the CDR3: TGCAGCGGGGGGGCACAGCCAAATACGCAGTATTTT. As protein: CSGGAQPNTQYF.

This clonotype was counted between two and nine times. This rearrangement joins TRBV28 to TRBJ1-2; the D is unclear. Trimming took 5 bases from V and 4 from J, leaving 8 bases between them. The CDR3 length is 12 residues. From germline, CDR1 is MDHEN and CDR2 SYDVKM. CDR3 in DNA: TGTGCCAGCAGTCCTGACGGCTATGGCTACACCTTC. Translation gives CASSPDGYGYTF.

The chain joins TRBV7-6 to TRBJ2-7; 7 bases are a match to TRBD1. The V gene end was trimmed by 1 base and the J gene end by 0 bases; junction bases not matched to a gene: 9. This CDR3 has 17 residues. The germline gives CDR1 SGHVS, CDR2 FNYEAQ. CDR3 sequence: CASSLEVATGSSYEQYF. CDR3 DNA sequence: TGTGCCAGCAGCTTAGAAGTGGCGACAGGGAGCTCCTACGAGCAGTACTTC.

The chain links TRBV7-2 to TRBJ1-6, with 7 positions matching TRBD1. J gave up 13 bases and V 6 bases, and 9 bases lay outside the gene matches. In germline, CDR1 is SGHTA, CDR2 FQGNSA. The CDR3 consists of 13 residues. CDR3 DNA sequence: TGTGCCAGCAGGACAGGGAGGGCCTCGCCCCTCCACTTT. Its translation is CASRTGRASPLHF.

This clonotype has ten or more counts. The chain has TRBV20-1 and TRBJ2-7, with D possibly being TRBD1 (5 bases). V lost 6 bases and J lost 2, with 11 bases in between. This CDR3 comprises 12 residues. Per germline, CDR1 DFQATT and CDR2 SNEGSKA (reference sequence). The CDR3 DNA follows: TGCAGTGCGACGGACACAGCCTACGAGCAGTACTTC. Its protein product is CSATDTAYEQYF.

The CDR3 loop is CANRDGDTQYF. CDR3 DNA: TGTGCCAACCGGGACGGTGATACGCAGTATTTT. The rearrangement uses TRBV2 and TRBJ2-3; D is tentatively TRBD1 or TRBD2 (5 bases each). Germline V CDR1 and CDR2: SNHLY, FYNNEI. CDR3 length: 11 amino acids. With 10 bases removed from V and 6 bases from J, the gap between germline ends came to 11 bases.

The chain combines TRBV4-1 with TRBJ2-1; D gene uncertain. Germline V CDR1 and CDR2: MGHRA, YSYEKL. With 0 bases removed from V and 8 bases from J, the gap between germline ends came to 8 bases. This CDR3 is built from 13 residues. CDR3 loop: CASSQDYGYEQFF. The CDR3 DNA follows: TGCGCCAGCAGCCAAGATTACGGCTATGAGCAGTTCTTC.

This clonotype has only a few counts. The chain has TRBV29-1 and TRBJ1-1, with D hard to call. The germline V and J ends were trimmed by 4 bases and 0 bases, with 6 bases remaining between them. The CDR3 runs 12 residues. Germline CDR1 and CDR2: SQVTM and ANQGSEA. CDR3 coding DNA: TGCAGCGTTGGCAGAATGAACACTGAAGCTTTCTTT. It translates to CSVGRMNTEAFF.

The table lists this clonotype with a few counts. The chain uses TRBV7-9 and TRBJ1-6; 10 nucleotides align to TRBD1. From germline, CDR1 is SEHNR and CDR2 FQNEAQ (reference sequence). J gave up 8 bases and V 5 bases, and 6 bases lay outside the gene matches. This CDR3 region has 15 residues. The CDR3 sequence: CASSGGQGLDSPLHF. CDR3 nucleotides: TGTGCCAGCAGCGGGGGACAGGGGCTGGATTCACCCCTCCACTTT.

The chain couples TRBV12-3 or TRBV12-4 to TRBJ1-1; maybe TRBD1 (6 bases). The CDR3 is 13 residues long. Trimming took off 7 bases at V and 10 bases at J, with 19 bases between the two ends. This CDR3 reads CASTLSGDHGAFF. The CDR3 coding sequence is TGTGCCAGCACCCTCTCAGGGGATCACGGAGCTTTCTTT.

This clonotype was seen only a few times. The CDR3, as DNA: TGCAGCGGAGAGGGGACTGAAGCTTTCTTT. Translation: CSGEGTEAFF. The rearrangement joins TRBV20-1 to TRBJ1-1; a weak D match, TRBD1 (5 bases). Germline V gene lookup returns CDR1 DFQATT and CDR2 SNEGSKA (reference sequence). The CDR3 is made up of 10 amino acids.

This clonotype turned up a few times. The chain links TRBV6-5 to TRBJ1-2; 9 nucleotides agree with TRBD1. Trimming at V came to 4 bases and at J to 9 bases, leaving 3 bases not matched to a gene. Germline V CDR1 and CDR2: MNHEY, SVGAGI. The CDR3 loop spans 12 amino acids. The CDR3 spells CASSWTGESYTF. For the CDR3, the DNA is TGTGCCAGCAGTTGGACAGGGGAAAGCTACACCTTC.